One T cell receptor beta chain is described in this entry. RNA transcripts provided the source from which TCR beta CDR3 regions were amplified. An initial round of RT-PCR targeting the TCR CDR3 relied on the HTBI primer set. One entry per CDR3 protein results from TCRdb running MiXCR on the multiplex PCR reads. The data show hundreds of thousands of distinct CDR3 sequences, with roughly 40% seen just once and approximately 10% held by the top ten. V shed 5 bases and J shed 2 bases, with 22 bases lying between them. The germline V gene encodes CDR1 SGHTA and CDR2 FQGNSA. This CDR3 has 18 amino acids. The sample originates from a study of T cells in Graves' hyperthyroidism and ophthalmopathy.

The clonotype was recovered from a man younger than 35 with Graves' hyperthyroidism. The chain recombines TRBV7-2 with TRBJ1-5; a possible D gene is TRBD1 (6 bases). Source material: blood. The CDR3 DNA reads TGTGCCAGCAGCCAAGATACTATGACAGGAAATGGCAATCAGCCCCAGCATTTT. It specifies CASSQDTMTGNGNQPQHF.